Listed here are 25 T cell receptor beta chains from one sample, sequenced in a study of cytomegalovirus exposure and HLA in healthy donors. The PCR had 60 Vbeta and 13 Jbeta primers. The method was immunoSEQ multiplex PCR; TCRdb's version includes in-frame clones alone and lacks a portion of them. This sample yields more than 120,000 clones, of which over 65% are seen a single time; 2% to 3% belongs to the top ten. Sequencing used PBMCs. All receptors derive from a male donor in good health and CMV-seronegative.

DNA for the CDR3: TGTGCCAGCAGCTTACGGAGGGCCTACCAAGAGACCCAGTACTTC. Translation: CASSLRRAYQETQYF. The chain combines TRBV13 with TRBJ2-5; a possible D gene is TRBD2 (6 bases). The V and J ends lost 2 bases and 0 bases respectively, with 10 bases between them. CDR1 is PRHDT and CDR2 is FYEKMQ in the germline V gene (reference sequence). There are 15 residues in the CDR3.

The chain employs TRBV7-9 and TRBJ2-2, with 7 bases identical to TRBD2. There are 14 residues in the CDR3. Trimming at V came to 3 bases and at J to 5 bases, leaving 3 bases not matched to a gene. Per germline, CDR1 SEHNR and CDR2 FQNEAQ (reference sequence). As DNA, the CDR3 is TGTGCCAGCAGCTTGGGCGGGAGAACCGGGGAGCTGTTTTTT. As protein: CASSLGGRTGELFF.

The J gene is TRBJ1-1, the V gene TRBV4-3; the match to TRBD1 covers 10 bases. The CDR3 is 15 amino acids. Germline-derived CDR1 and CDR2 are LGHNA and YSLEER. With 3 bases clipped from V and 6 bases from J, the junction kept 7 bases outside the gene matches. The DNA for the CDR3 is TGCGCCAGCAGCCAGGGCGGGACAGGGGTCCCTGAAGCTTTCTTT. It encodes CASSQGGTGVPEAFF.

The chain uses TRBV4-2 and TRBJ2-3, with TRBD1 matching over 9 bases. Germline V gene data show CDR1 as LGHNA and CDR2 as YNFKEQ. With V trimmed by 1 base and J by 4 bases, 9 bases remained unmatched. The CDR3 is 17 residues long. The CDR3 region is CASSQARGQGLPDTQYF. The DNA of the CDR3 is TGTGCCAGCAGCCAAGCTAGGGGACAGGGATTGCCAGATACGCAGTATTTT.

This CDR3 is CASRPMGGRTEAFF. The CDR3 bases are TGTGCCAGCAGGCCCATGGGGGGACGCACTGAAGCTTTCTTT. The chain uses TRBV7-9 and TRBJ1-1; TRBD1 might be the D (5 bases). The CDR3 spans 14 residues. V shed 6 bases and J shed 4 bases, with 15 bases lying between them. Germline CDR1 reads SEHNR; CDR2 reads FQNEAQ (reference sequence).

J is TRBJ2-7 and V is TRBV7-9; D is ambiguous. CDR3 size: 11 residues. V gave up 3 bases and J gave up 3 bases, with 3 bases separating them. The germline V gene has CDR1 SEHNR and CDR2 FQNEAQ (reference sequence). The CDR3 is CASSLSYEQYF. The DNA for the CDR3 is TGTGCCAGCAGCTTGAGCTACGAGCAGTACTTC.

This chain uses TRBV20-1 with TRBJ1-2; D call uncertain. Germline V CDR1 and CDR2: DFQATT, SNEGSKA (reference sequence). With 8 bases removed from V and 1 base from J, the gap between germline ends came to 5 bases. This CDR3 has 10 amino acids. CDR3 region: CSFFNYGYTF. CDR3 nucleotide sequence: TGCAGTTTCTTTAACTATGGCTACACCTTC.

V is TRBV9 and J is TRBJ2-7; the D is unclear. This CDR3 spans 15 amino acids. V lost 0 bases and J 3 bases, leaving 13 bases between the germline ends. The V gene's germline CDR1 is SGDLS and CDR2 YYNGEE. The CDR3 here is CASSVAGEKLYEQYF. In DNA, the CDR3 is TGTGCCAGCAGCGTAGCTGGAGAGAAGCTCTACGAGCAGTACTTC.

V usage is TRBV27 and J usage is TRBJ2-1, with a weak D call TRBD2 (5 bases). The germline V gene encodes CDR1 MNHEY and CDR2 SMNVEV (reference sequence). Trimming left V 2 bases short and J 1 base short, with 9 bases between. This CDR3 comprises 15 residues. Here the CDR3 reads CASSLIRGSYNEQFF. DNA of the CDR3: TGTGCCAGCAGTTTAATCCGGGGTTCCTACAATGAGCAGTTCTTC.

The V call is TRBV27, the J call TRBJ2-7; 8 bases agree with TRBD2. With V trimmed by 6 bases and J by 5 bases, 9 bases remained unmatched. Germline V gene data show CDR1 as MNHEY and CDR2 as SMNVEV (reference sequence). The length of the CDR3 is 14 residues. This CDR3 reads CASSRGLAANEQYF. The CDR3 DNA follows: TGTGCCAGCAGCCGAGGACTAGCCGCCAACGAGCAGTACTTC.

This chain uses TRBV6-1 with TRBJ2-5, with 9 positions matching TRBD1. CDR1 is MNHNS and CDR2 is SASEGT in the germline V gene. Trimming removed 2 bases from V and 6 bases from J; junction bases left unmatched: 10. The CDR3 has 16 residues. The CDR3: CASSESVSGTGKTQYF. The CDR3 region has the DNA TGTGCCAGCAGTGAATCAGTTTCCGGGACAGGGAAGACCCAGTACTTC.

The rearrangement joins TRBV18 to TRBJ1-2; D not resolved. V gave up 2 bases and J gave up 2 bases, with 6 bases separating them. The CDR3 sequence is 13 residues long. CDR1 and CDR2 from the germline V gene are KGHSH and LQKENI. CDR3 in amino acids: CASSPGRNYGYTF. The CDR3 nucleotides read TGTGCCAGCTCACCAGGTCGGAACTATGGCTACACCTTC.

This clone is a singleton in its sample. The chain links TRBV28 to TRBJ2-5; 8 bases fit TRBD1. The CDR3 is 14 amino acids. The ends lost 4 bases at V and 1 base at J; junction bases unmatched: 2. CDR1 and CDR2 (germline): MDHEN, SYDVKM. CDR3 in DNA: TGTGCCAGCAGTTCCGGGACAGGCCAAGAGACCCAGTACTTC. Translated, it gives CASSSGTGQETQYF.

The V and J genes are TRBV28 and TRBJ2-7; perhaps TRBD2 as D (5 bases). The J call may be wrong; the DNA end is better matched by TRBJ2-5. Germline-derived CDR1 and CDR2 are MDHEN and SYDVKM. The CDR3 sequence is 13 residues long. CDR3 nucleotide sequence: TGTGCCAGCAGTGTGGACTTGGGTGAGACCCAGTACTTC. It codes for CASSVDLGETQYF.

The rearrangement links TRBV7-3 to TRBJ2-3; 9 bases fit TRBD2. The CDR3 runs 16 residues. The V segment lost 2 bases and the J segment 5 bases; nucleotides outside the gene matches: 8. Germline CDR1 and CDR2: SGHTA and FQGTGA. CDR3 DNA: TGTGCCAGCAGCTTAGATGGCGGGAGGGCCGGAGATACGCAGTATTTT. This sequence encodes CASSLDGGRAGDTQYF.

The chain uses TRBV5-4 and TRBJ1-1; D uncertain. The CDR3 is made up of 14 amino acids. CDR1 is SGHNT and CDR2 is YYREEE in the germline V gene (reference sequence). The germline V and J ends were trimmed by 0 bases and 1 base, with 7 bases remaining between them. The CDR3 loop is CASSLEPPNTEAFF. The CDR3 region has the DNA TGTGCCAGCAGCTTGGAGCCACCGAACACTGAAGCTTTCTTT.

The V and J genes are TRBV5-1 and TRBJ1-3; 7 bases agree with TRBD1. CDR1 and CDR2 from the germline V gene are SGHRS and YFSETQ. CDR3 length: 16 residues. J gave up 2 bases and V 0 bases, and 5 bases lay outside the gene matches. CDR3 sequence reads: CASSLAGGGPGNTIYF. CDR3 DNA: TGCGCCAGCAGCTTGGCCGGAGGGGGCCCTGGAAACACCATATATTTT.

A remark on this clone: A read error may account for a junction end that differs from germline. V usage is TRBV29-1 and J usage is TRBJ2-5; 10 bases match TRBD2. This CDR3 spans 16 amino acids. The germline V gene encodes CDR1 SQVTM and CDR2 ANQGSEA. CDR3 region: CSAEDQTSGAQETQYF. The CDR3 DNA is TGCAGCGCTGAAGACCAAACTAGCGGGGCACAAGAGACCCAGTACTTC.

The chain uses TRBV9 and TRBJ2-3; D gene unclear. V lost 4 bases and J lost 5, with 14 bases in between. The CDR3 loop spans 14 amino acids. CDR1 is SGDLS and CDR2 is YYNGEE in the germline V gene. This CDR3 reads CASSSFSTGDTQYF. The CDR3 bases are TGTGCCAGCAGCTCCTTTTCAACGGGAGATACGCAGTATTTT. Looking up the rest from reference TRBV9 and TRBJ2-3 gives the full variable domain: DSGVTQTPKHLITATGQRVTLRCSPRSGDLSVYWYQQSLDQGLQFLIQYYNGEERAKGNILERFSAQQFPDLHSELNLSSLELGDSALYFCASSSFSTGDTQYFGPGTRLTVL.

The rearrangement joins TRBV18 to TRBJ2-7; D is possibly TRBD2 (5 bases). The V end was cut by 0 bases, the J end by 6 bases, with 12 bases between. Germline CDR1 is KGHSH and CDR2 is LQKENI. This CDR3 has 14 amino acids. CDR3 sequence (DNA): TGTGCCAGCTCACCACCAAGGGAACGGGGCGAGCAGTACTTC. It specifies CASSPPRERGEQYF. The full variable domain, in which reference TRBV18 and TRBJ2-7 provide the parts outside the CDR3, is NAGVMQNPRHLVRRRGQEARLRCSPMKGHSHVYWYRQLPEEGLKFMVYLQKENIIDESGMPKERFSAEFPKEGPSILRIQQVVRGDSAAYFCASSPPRERGEQYFGPGTRLTVT.

This chain uses TRBV2 with TRBJ2-7; TRBD1 matches at 9 bases. Germline V lookup: CDR1 SNHLY, CDR2 FYNNEI. The junction had 6 bases not matched to a gene; V was cut back by 6 bases and J by 3 bases. This CDR3 has 14 residues. CDR3 sequence: CASRADRGDYEQYF. CDR3 DNA sequence: TGTGCCAGCAGAGCGGACAGGGGCGACTACGAGCAGTACTTC.

This clone showed up just once. CDR3 sequence reads: CASSLSLELREPITDTQYF. Written as DNA, the CDR3 is TGTGCCAGCAGCCTCAGTCTTGAGTTGCGGGAGCCTATCACAGATACGCAGTATTTT. The rearrangement joins TRBV7-2 to TRBJ2-3; 7 bases are shared with TRBD2. The CDR3 is 19 amino acids. J gave up 2 bases and V 5 bases, and 19 bases lay outside the gene matches. Germline V lookup: CDR1 SGHTA, CDR2 FQGNSA.

V is TRBV6-4 and J is TRBJ2-1; 10 bases match TRBD2. CDR3 size: 14 residues. Trimming took 6 bases from V and 9 from J; bases not matched to a gene: 8. The V gene's germline CDR1 is MRHNA and CDR2 SNTAGT. CDR3 loop: CASSRTSGMVEQFF. The CDR3 DNA follows: TGTGCCAGCAGCAGAACTAGCGGGATGGTTGAGCAGTTCTTC.

Here the CDR3 reads CASSVETDGYTF. CDR3 bases: TGTGCCAGCAGCGTAGAAACAGATGGCTACACCTTC. This chain joins TRBV9 and TRBJ1-2, with no clear D. Between the trimmed V and J ends, which lost 0 bases and 6 bases, there was a span of 6 bases. The CDR3 contains 12 residues. CDR1 and CDR2 from the germline V gene are SGDLS and YYNGEE.

The chain joins TRBV5-4 to TRBJ2-2, with TRBD1 matching over 9 bases. Germline CDR1 and CDR2: SGHNT and YYREEE (reference sequence). The CDR3 length is 15 residues. V shed 3 bases, J shed 6 bases, and the junction held 6 bases outside the gene matches. CDR3 nucleotides: TGTGCCAGCAGCTCCCCGGGACAGGGTGCCGGGGAGCTGTTTTTT. Translating gives CASSSPGQGAGELFF.